This T cell receptor beta chain was captured by sequencing in a study of blood T cell repertoires in COVID-19. V was shortened by 1 base and J by 5 bases, with 12 bases between the two germline ends. Germline CDR1 and CDR2: SGHRS and YFSETQ. The CDR3 runs to 15 residues. The data were produced by immunoSEQ multiplex PCR, yet TCRdb's version contains in-frame clones alone and is incomplete. The sample lists fewer than 350,000 clones; 86% were seen once. The clonotype comes from a woman in her thirties with COVID-19, enrolled during active disease. This chain connects TRBV5-1 to TRBJ1-4, with a weak D call TRBD1 (5 bases). Sequenced input: peripheral blood. As DNA, the CDR3 is TGCGCCAGCAGCTTGCATCCAGGGCGGAATGAAAAACTGTTTTTT. Translating it yields CASSLHPGRNEKLFF.